This TCR beta chain is from a study of blood T cell repertoires in COVID-19. Turning to the study itself: Acute and convalescent COVID-19 samples came from the United States, Italy and Spain. Nucleic acid was either cDNA or gDNA, and it came from T cells, B-cell-depleted T cells, or PBMCs.

This CDR3 contains 14 residues. V was pared by 6 bases and J by 2 bases, with 13 bases between. Per the germline V gene, CDR1 is MNHEY and CDR2 is SMNVEV (reference sequence). This study enrolled people aged about 18 to 90 from roughly 24 US geographic areas. The repertoire was sequenced with immunoSEQ multiplex PCR; TCRdb's copy has only in-frame clones and lacks some. The table includes around 220,000 clones, around 89% detected once. The sequence came from a young man who had been exposed to COVID-19. The V and J genes are TRBV27 and TRBJ1-1, with D tentatively TRBD1 (5 bases). The sequenced material came from PBMCs or T cells enriched from blood (not recorded which). The CDR3 loop is CASSHRWGNTEAFF. As DNA, the CDR3 is TGTGCCAGCAGCCACCGCTGGGGCAACACTGAAGCTTTCTTT.